This T cell receptor (beta chain) stems from a study of Ad26.COV2.S vaccination and SARS-CoV-2 variants. Trimming pared 9 bases from V and 3 bases from J, leaving 21 bases between. The CDR3 is made up of 15 amino acids. This table comes from immunoSEQ multiplex PCR, and its TCRdb copy is limited to in-frame clones, with some not included. The sample lists under 400,000 clones, more than 75% occurring once. Treatment denoted: approximately 18 received Ad26.COV2.S at low or high dose, single or two shots; several received placebo; per-sample allocation not given. Day 63 after the first vaccine or placebo injection was the time point for sampling. This clone was counted only a few times.

The chain recombines TRBV5-3 with TRBJ1-1; possibly TRBD1 for D (5 bases). TRBV5-3 is treated as an ORF (open reading frame) with a function not yet certain. Sample: peripheral blood, taken in a trial of Ad26.COV2.S vaccine versus placebo. The TCR originated in a person aged 18 to 59 who received the Ad26.COV2.S COVID-19 vaccine or a placebo. The chain's CDR3 is CANTGLSRVDTEAFF. DNA for the CDR3: TGTGCCAATACGGGACTTTCAAGGGTGGACACTGAAGCTTTCTTT.